The next 20 T cell receptor beta chains were all read from a single sample in a study of cytomegalovirus exposure and HLA in healthy donors (TCRdb year 2017). The protocol used for the library was the immunoSEQ multiplex PCR assay. For the multiplex PCR, a mixture combining 60 forward primers for TCR Vbeta segments and 13 reverse primers for TCR Jbeta segments was used. The table was pulled from immuneACCESS by TCRdb, which kept in-frame rearrangements only. Such tables lose some clones; where checked, under half of the loss comes from unresolved V genes, and the rest has no known cause. The sample table records 200,000 to 250,000 clones; just over 75% of these occur just once. The ten largest clones represent roughly 0.6% of the sample. What was sequenced was PBMCs. The origin of the receptors is a young man in good health and CMV-seronegative.

The chain employs TRBV4-1 and TRBJ1-1; TRBD1 agrees at 12 bases. CDR3 size: 18 residues. Germline V gene sequence: CDR1 MGHRA, CDR2 YSYEKL. Losses at the gene ends were 1 base for V and 5 bases for J; bases not matched to a gene: 11. The CDR3 DNA is TGCGCCAGCAGCCAAGTGCGGGGGGACAGGGGGCGCAGAACTGAAGCTTTCTTT. It encodes CASSQVRGDRGRRTEAFF.

The chain combines TRBV2 with TRBJ1-5; TRBD1 might be the D (5 bases). Germline CDR1 SNHLY, CDR2 FYNNEI. This CDR3 is built from 15 residues. V lost 4 bases, J lost 4 bases, and 14 bases lay in between. The CDR3 reads CASSVEEGWNQPQHF. For the CDR3, the DNA is TGTGCCAGCAGTGTCGAGGAGGGGTGGAATCAGCCCCAGCATTTT. Combining the CDR3 with reference TRBV2 and TRBJ1-5 gives the whole variable domain EPEVTQTPSHQVTQMGQEVILRCVPISNHLYFYWYRQILGQKVEFLVSFYNNEISEKSEIFDDQFSVERPDGSNFTLKIRSTKLEDSAMYFCASSVEEGWNQPQHFGDGTRLSIL.

The chain combines TRBV10-1 with TRBJ2-7, with 8 bases lining up with TRBD1. With 9 bases clipped from V and 2 bases from J, the junction kept 9 bases outside the gene matches. The germline gives CDR1 WNHNN, CDR2 SYGVQD (reference sequence). The CDR3 spans 14 residues. CDR3 sequence: CASSPGQAAYEQYF. The DNA of the CDR3 is TGCGCCAGTTCTCCGGGACAGGCCGCCTACGAGCAGTACTTC.

This clone has just a few counts. The V call is TRBV5-6, the J call TRBJ1-2; the D gene is possibly TRBD1 (5 bases). Between the trimmed V and J ends, which lost 5 bases and 7 bases, there was a span of 12 bases. CDR3 length equals 12 residues. From germline, CDR1 is SGHDT and CDR2 YYEEEE. The CDR3, as DNA: TGTGCCAGCAGTTCAGGGTTTTCTGGCTACACCTTC. Encoded protein: CASSSGFSGYTF. The full variable domain, its missing parts supplied by reference TRBV5-6 and TRBJ1-2, is DAGVTQSPTHLIKTRGQQVTLRCSPKSGHDTVSWYQQALGQGPQFIFQYYEEEERQRGNFPDRFSGHQFPNYSSELNVNALLLGDSALYLCASSSGFSGYTFGSGTRLTVV.

This chain's CDR3 is CASSQRLAGGYEQYF. The DNA for the CDR3 is TGTGCCAGCAGCCAAAGACTAGCGGGAGGGTACGAGCAGTACTTC. This chain uses TRBV4-2 with TRBJ2-7; 14 positions match TRBD2. Germline lookup yields CDR1 LGHNA and CDR2 YNFKEQ. Germline trimming cut 2 bases from V and 4 bases from J; bases unmatched to any gene: 1. The CDR3 totals 15 residues.

J is TRBJ2-1 and V is TRBV10-1; 12 bases fit TRBD2. The CDR3 length is 15 residues. After removal of 5 bases from V and 7 bases from J, the junction contained 6 bases not matched to a gene. Germline V gives CDR1 WNHNN, CDR2 SYGVQD (reference sequence). The CDR3 loop is CASSKTSGRGNEQFF. For the CDR3, the DNA is TGCGCCAGCAGTAAGACTAGCGGGAGAGGGAATGAGCAGTTCTTC.

The V call is TRBV6-1, the J call TRBJ1-4, with D perhaps matching TRBD1 (6 bases). The germline V and J ends were trimmed by 4 bases and 2 bases, with 14 bases remaining between them. Germline loops: CDR1 MNHNS, CDR2 SASEGT. The CDR3 is 16 residues long. The CDR3 is CASSARYRETNEKLFF. In DNA form, the CDR3 reads TGTGCCAGCAGTGCCAGATACAGGGAGACTAATGAAAAACTGTTTTTT.

Only a few counts were recorded for this clone. CDR3 nucleotides: TGCAGGGCAGGGACAGGGGGATACAATGAGCAGTTCTTC. Protein sequence: CRAGTGGYNEQFF. The rearrangement joins TRBV29-1 to TRBJ2-1; TRBD1 agrees at 11 bases. Germline CDR1 and CDR2: SQVTM and ANQGSEA. The CDR3 is 13 residues long.

This clone showed up just a few times. The CDR3 is CASSDAGLGSYEQYF. In nucleotides, the CDR3 is TGTGCCAGCAGTGACGCCGGACTAGGCTCCTACGAGCAGTACTTC. V is TRBV6-1 and J is TRBJ2-7; TRBD2 agrees at 7 bases. J gave up 0 bases and V 3 bases, and 5 bases lay outside the gene matches. The CDR3 extends over 15 amino acids. Germline lookup yields CDR1 MNHNS and CDR2 SASEGT.

The table lists this clone with a count of one. The rearrangement links TRBV5-1 to TRBJ2-5; tentatively, D is TRBD2 (5 bases). The V end was cut by 0 bases, the J end by 2 bases, with 8 bases between. Germline V CDR1 and CDR2: SGHRS, YFSETQ. This CDR3 region has 14 residues. CDR3 sequence reads: CASSLERTQETQYF. CDR3 nucleotide sequence: TGCGCCAGCAGCTTGGAACGGACTCAAGAGACCCAGTACTTC.

V is TRBV7-9 and J is TRBJ2-5; possible D gene TRBD1, 6 bases. With 5 bases removed from V and 4 bases from J, the gap between germline ends came to 14 bases. The V gene's germline CDR1 is SEHNR and CDR2 FQNEAQ (reference sequence). This CDR3 contains 14 residues. CDR3 nucleotides: TGTGCCAGCAGCCGCACAGGGTTGGGAGAGACCCAGTACTTC. Translation gives CASSRTGLGETQYF.

This clone appeared a few times. The chain joins TRBV13 to TRBJ2-6, with TRBD1 matching over 9 bases. The germline V gene has CDR1 PRHDT and CDR2 FYEKMQ (reference sequence). The CDR3 sequence is 19 residues long. Trimming at V came to 5 bases and at J to 1 base, leaving 12 bases not matched to a gene. CDR3 DNA: TGTGCCAGCAGCCCTGGTTTGGGACAGGGTTTTTCTGGGGCCAACGTCCTGACTTTC. Translation gives CASSPGLGQGFSGANVLTF.

This clone was seen a single time. The CDR3 is CASSLEPRSSYNEQFF. CDR3 in DNA: TGTGCCAGCAGCTTGGAGCCGAGGAGCTCCTACAATGAGCAGTTCTTC. The chain joins TRBV7-3 to TRBJ2-1; no clear D. V was pared by 3 bases and J by 0 bases, with 12 bases between. This CDR3 has 16 amino acids. The germline gives CDR1 SGHTA, CDR2 FQGTGA.

V usage is TRBV30 and J usage is TRBJ2-2; D is possibly TRBD2 (6 bases). Germline V gives CDR1 GTSNPN, CDR2 SVGIG (reference sequence). The CDR3 contains 16 residues. V was clipped by 3 bases and J by 1 base, with 15 bases between them. The chain's CDR3 is CAWSPWGGLNTGELFF. The CDR3 DNA is TGTGCCTGGAGCCCGTGGGGAGGCTTGAACACCGGGGAGCTGTTTTTT. Full variable domain (rest looked up from reference TRBV30 and TRBJ2-2): SQTIHQWPATLVQPVGSPLSLECTVEGTSNPNLYWYRQAAGRGLQLLFYSVGIGQISSEVPQNLSASRPQDRQFILSSKKLLLSDSGFYLCAWSPWGGLNTGELFFGEGSRLTVL.

The gene calls are TRBV9 and TRBJ1-2, with D perhaps matching TRBD1 (6 bases). CDR1 and CDR2 (germline): SGDLS, YYNGEE. V was trimmed by 3 bases and J by 0 bases, leaving 15 bases between them. CDR3 size: 16 residues. The CDR3 DNA sequence: TGTGCCAGCAGCGAGGGTGGGGCAGGGGCTAACTATGGCTACACCTTC. Amino acid sequence: CASSEGGAGANYGYTF.

The chain carries TRBV6-5 and TRBJ1-2; D not certain. Trimming cost V 5 bases and J 2 bases, with 9 bases left between them. Germline CDR1 and CDR2: MNHEY and SVGAGI. This CDR3 has 13 amino acids. DNA of the CDR3: TGTGCCAGCAGTGAAACATTAAACTATGGCTACACCTTC. Translating it yields CASSETLNYGYTF.

This chain joins TRBV5-6 and TRBJ1-5; 7 bases are a match to TRBD1. The J segment lost 4 bases and the V segment lost 4 bases, leaving 11 bases of the junction unmatched. This CDR3 comprises 16 residues. In germline, CDR1 is SGHDT, CDR2 YYEEEE. CDR3 residues: CASSQTGDQGNQPQHF. The CDR3 coding sequence is TGTGCCAGCAGCCAAACAGGGGATCAAGGGAATCAGCCCCAGCATTTT.

The chain uses TRBV28 and TRBJ1-4; 9 positions match TRBD1. The CDR3 runs to 17 residues. Germline lookup yields CDR1 MDHEN and CDR2 SYDVKM. The ends lost 6 bases at V and 5 bases at J; junction bases unmatched: 13. Here the CDR3 reads CASRAGTGTLGNEKLFF. CDR3 nucleotide sequence: TGTGCCAGCAGGGCCGGGACAGGGACACTGGGGAATGAAAAACTGTTTTTT.

J is TRBJ1-5 and V is TRBV9; D perhaps matches TRBD1 (5 bases). Germline V CDR1 and CDR2: SGDLS, YYNGEE. The CDR3 runs 15 residues. Trimming took off 0 bases at V and 7 bases at J, with 14 bases between the two ends. CDR3 sequence reads: CASSVGGGDGQPQHF. CDR3 sequence (DNA): TGTGCCAGCAGCGTAGGTGGAGGGGACGGACAGCCCCAGCATTTT.

J is TRBJ2-1 and V is TRBV19; 9 bases are shared with TRBD2. With 1 base clipped from V and 6 bases from J, the junction kept 4 bases outside the gene matches. CDR3 length: 15 amino acids. The V gene's germline CDR1 is LNHDA and CDR2 SQIVND (reference sequence). In DNA, the CDR3 is TGTGCCAGTAGTATAGTATCAGCGGGAGGCAATGAGCAGTTCTTC. This encodes CASSIVSAGGNEQFF.